Listed below are T cell receptor beta chains from one sample, sequenced in a study of control samples from healthy donors and cancer patients. Data came from immunoSEQ multiplex PCR; TCRdb stores just in-frame clones and leaves some out. Of 65,000 to 95,000 clones in the sample, approximately 90% are singletons; the top ten hold over 5.5%. Material for sequencing was blood. The receptors derive from a man aged 50-59 years in good health. CDR3s include the opening cysteine and the closing phenylalanine or tryptophan. D genes are given only for firm matches. Clone size, where shown, is once, few, many, or a class for clones that have expanded.

V,size,J,D,DNA,CDR3
TRBV7-9,.,TRBJ2-3,TRBD1,TGTGCCAGCAGCAATAGACAGGGGAGCACAGATACGCAGTATTTT,CASSNRQGSTDTQYF
TRBV15,.,TRBJ2-1,.,TGTGCCACCAGCAGAGAGTCGAGACGTACCAATGAGCAGTTCTTC,CATSRESRRTNEQFF
TRBV27,.,TRBJ1-2,.,TGTGCCAGCAGTTTAGCAGGGGCCGGGTCCCATGGCTACACCTTC,CASSLAGAGSHGYTF
TRBV5-6,.,TRBJ1-5,.,TGTGCCAGCAGCCATGTCGAACTTGGCCCCGGAGGTGGCAATCAGCCCCAGCATTTT,CASSHVELGPGGGNQPQHF
TRBV15,.,TRBJ2-3,TRBD2,TGTGCCACCAGCAGAGGGGGCGGGGGGGCACTAACAGATACGCAGTATTTT,CATSRGGGGALTDTQYF
TRBV18,.,TRBJ1-1,.,TGTGCCAGCTCACCACAGCTGAACACTGAAGCTTTCTTT,CASSPQLNTEAFF
TRBV7-2,.,TRBJ2-7,.,TGTGCCAGCAGCAAGGGGGGTCGGCACGAGCAGTACTTC,CASSKGGRHEQYF
TRBV3-1/TRBV3-2,.,TRBJ1-5,.,TGTGCCAGCAGCCAAGATACAGGCAATCAGCCCCAGCATTTT,CASSQDTGNQPQHF
TRBV7-9,.,TRBJ2-3,.,TGTGCCAGCAGCTCCTGGGGGGCCTCAGATACGCAGTATTTT,CASSSWGASDTQYF
TRBV6-6,.,TRBJ1-6,.,TGTGCCAGCAGTTACGTGGAGGGAAATAGTTCACCCCTCCACTTT,CASSYVEGNSSPLHF
TRBV29-1,.,TRBJ2-1,.,TGCAGCGTTTACTCCCAGACCTTCGGCGAGCAGTTCTTC,CSVYSQTFGEQFF
TRBV5-8,.,TRBJ1-2,.,TGTGCCAGCAGCCGGGGGAGATCCTATGGCTACACCTTC,CASSRGRSYGYTF
TRBV7-9,.,TRBJ1-2,.,TGTGCCAGCAGCTTTTTGAAGAACGATGGCTACACCTTC,CASSFLKNDGYTF
TRBV5-1,.,TRBJ1-1,TRBD1,TGCGCCAGCAGCTGGACAGGGAGTGCTGAAGCTTTCTTT,CASSWTGSAEAFF
TRBV6-5,.,TRBJ1-1,.,TGTGCCAGCAGTTATGGCAGGGAGGGGGTTGGGACTGAAGCTTTCTTT,CASSYGREGVGTEAFF
TRBV30,once,TRBJ1-5,.,TGTGCCTGGAGTCGGACACAATCCCGGAGCAATCAGCCCCAGCATTTT,CAWSRTQSRSNQPQHF
TRBV5-1,once,TRBJ2-5,.,TGCGCCAGCAGCTTGGCTTTCTCGGGGGTAACGTACCAAGAGACCCAGTACTTC,CASSLAFSGVTYQETQYF
TRBV6-2/TRBV6-3,.,TRBJ2-1,.,TGTGCCAGCAGCCGGGCCCTTAGCTCCTACAATGAGCAGTTCTTC,CASSRALSSYNEQFF
TRBV24-1,.,TRBJ2-1,TRBD1,TGTGCCACCAGTGATCCACCCGGGAAGGGGGCTGAGCAGTTCTTC,CATSDPPGKGAEQFF
TRBV10-3,.,TRBJ1-4,TRBD1,TGTGCCATCAGTAATGACAGGGCAGGATCTAATGAAAAACTGTTTTTT,CAISNDRAGSNEKLFF
TRBV24-1,.,TRBJ2-3,TRBD2,TGTGCCACCAGTGATCGGGGGGGCACAGATACGCAGTATTTT,CATSDRGGTDTQYF
TRBV6-1,.,TRBJ1-1,.,TGTGCCAGCAGTGAACGGAGTCTCTTTAACACTGAAGCTTTCTTT,CASSERSLFNTEAFF
TRBV9,.,TRBJ1-3,.,TGTGCCAGCAGCGTCGCCCCGGGGCACCTGAGCTCTGGAAACACCATATATTTT,CASSVAPGHLSSGNTIYF
TRBV6-5,.,TRBJ1-1,.,TGTGCCAGCAGTTCTAACAGGGCGACGACTGAAGCTTTCTTT,CASSSNRATTEAFF
TRBV10-3,.,TRBJ1-3,.,TGTGCCATCAGTGAGGCGATTCGAAACACCATATATTTT,CAISEAIRNTIYF
TRBV12-5,.,TRBJ1-4,.,TGTGCTAGTGGGCTCCTTCCAGGAAAGACAACTAATGAAAAACTGTTTTTT,CASGLLPGKTTNEKLFF
TRBV4-3,.,TRBJ2-7,.,TGCGCCAGCAGCCAAGAGGTCCCAGAGTACTACGAGCAGTACTTC,CASSQEVPEYYEQYF
TRBV15,few,TRBJ1-2,TRBD1,TGTGCCACCAGCACCGGGACAGTTACTAACTATGGCTACACCTTC,CATSTGTVTNYGYTF
TRBV6-5,.,TRBJ1-2,.,TGTGCCAGCAGCCGATCCGGGAAACAATTCTATGGCTACACCTTC,CASSRSGKQFYGYTF
TRBV2,.,TRBJ1-5,.,TGTGCCAGCGGGAACAGCAATCAGCCCCAGCATTTT,CASGNSNQPQHF
TRBV19,.,TRBJ1-3,.,TGTGCCAGTAGTAGGATGAGCTCTGGAAACACCATATATTTT,CASSRMSSGNTIYF
TRBV5-1,few,TRBJ1-1,.,TGCGCCAGCAGCTTTTGGGGGAGGAACACTGAAGCTTTCTTT,CASSFWGRNTEAFF
TRBV3-1/TRBV3-2,.,TRBJ2-5,TRBD1,TGTGCCAGCAGCCAGAGGGGGCTTGAGACCCAGTACTTC,CASSQRGLETQYF
TRBV5-6,.,TRBJ2-2,.,TGTGCCAGCAGCTTGGTTGCCGGGGAGCTGTTTTTT,CASSLVAGELFF
TRBV12-3/TRBV12-4,.,TRBJ1-2,.,TGTGCCAGCAGTTTTGGGGTATGGGACGGCTACACCTTC,CASSFGVWDGYTF
TRBV5-1,.,TRBJ2-3,TRBD2,TGCGCCAGCAGCTTTAGCGGGGACCGCACAGATACGCAGTATTTT,CASSFSGDRTDTQYF
TRBV9,.,TRBJ2-5,.,TGTGCCAGCAGCGTAGAGTTGCCCCCGGGGACCCAGTACTTC,CASSVELPPGTQYF
TRBV7-3,.,TRBJ2-3,.,TGTGCCAGCAGCCCCTCCCCGGGGGGCCGGGCGGGCGATACGCAGTATTTT,CASSPSPGGRAGDTQYF
TRBV6-6,.,TRBJ1-6,.,TGTGCCAGCAGTTACTCTGGGGATTCCGACTCACCCCTCCACTTT,CASSYSGDSDSPLHF
TRBV2,.,TRBJ2-3,.,TGTGCCAGCAGTGCGTCTGGGAGCGCAGATACGCAGTATTTT,CASSASGSADTQYF
TRBV6-5,.,TRBJ1-1,.,TGTGCCACCACTCTGAGTCATATGAACACTGAAGCTTTCTTT,CATTLSHMNTEAFF
TRBV7-9,.,TRBJ2-2,TRBD2,TGTGCCAGCAGCAAACAGGGACTAGACCAAACCGGGGAGCTGTTTTTT,CASSKQGLDQTGELFF
TRBV18,.,TRBJ1-1,.,TGTGCCAGCTCCCCCTCCCTCGCTGAAGCTTTCTTT,CASSPSLAEAFF
TRBV6-4,.,TRBJ2-6,TRBD1,TGTGCCAGTCGGGACAGCTCTGGGGCCAACGTCCTGACTTTC,CASRDSSGANVLTF
TRBV27,.,TRBJ2-1,TRBD1,TGTGCCAGCACCAACCGGGACAGGGGGAACAATGAGCAGTTCTTC,CASTNRDRGNNEQFF
TRBV24-1,.,TRBJ1-5,TRBD1,TGTGCCACCTCAAGTGGAGGGACAGGAGGTCAGCCCCAGCATTTT,CATSSGGTGGQPQHF
TRBV4-1,.,TRBJ1-4,.,TGCGCCAGCAGCCATCCGGGTCGGGACAAAAATGAAAAACTGTTTTTT,CASSHPGRDKNEKLFF
TRBV6-5,.,TRBJ1-5,TRBD1,TGTGCCAGCAGTTCCCGGACAGGGTGGGGACAGCCCCAGCATTTT,CASSSRTGWGQPQHF
TRBV30,once,TRBJ2-5,.,TGTGCCTGGAGTGTTGGGGGGCGAGAGACCCAGTACTTC,CAWSVGGRETQYF
TRBV27,.,TRBJ2-7,.,TGTGCCAGCAGTCCCGTGTCGTCGCAGGGCCCCTACGAGCAGTACTTC,CASSPVSSQGPYEQYF
TRBV30,.,TRBJ2-7,.,TGTGCCTGGAGTGGGGGGCGGTCCGAGCAGTACTTC,CAWSGGRSEQYF
TRBV27,once,TRBJ1-4,.,TGTGCCAGCAGTTCGCAGGGCGAGGTGTGGGCTGAAAAACTGTTTTTT,CASSSQGEVWAEKLFF
TRBV7-9,.,TRBJ2-7,.,TGTGCCAGCAGCTCGAACACCTACGAGCAGTACTTC,CASSSNTYEQYF
TRBV5-1,.,TRBJ1-1,TRBD1,TGCGCCAGCAGGTCGTTACGGATGACGGGACAGACGAACACTGAAGCTTTCTTT,CASRSLRMTGQTNTEAFF
TRBV7-2,.,TRBJ2-5,.,TGTGCCAGCAGCCCGGGCCCTGTGGAGACCCAGTACTTC,CASSPGPVETQYF
TRBV5-1,.,TRBJ2-7,.,TGCGCCAGCCGGTACAGGCCAAATTATATAGGCGAGCAGTACTTC,CASRYRPNYIGEQYF
TRBV5-1,.,TRBJ2-5,.,TGCGCCAGCAGCTTGGGTTGGGAAGAGACCCAGTACTTC,CASSLGWEETQYF
TRBV6-5,.,TRBJ2-7,TRBD1,TGTGCCAGCAGTCCATGGACAGGGTCCGAGCAGTACTTC,CASSPWTGSEQYF
TRBV30,once,TRBJ1-2,TRBD1,TGTGCCTGGAGTGTCAATCGACAGGGAAGAGGGGACTATGGCTACACCTTC,CAWSVNRQGRGDYGYTF